A selection of T cell receptor beta chains follows, all from one sample in a study of T-cell memory formation after mild COVID-19. In TCRdb, the 5' RACE reads were re-called with MiXCR into one record per CDR3 protein. The table shows approximately 190,000 distinct CDR3 sequences, with around 19% occurring only once. The material sequenced was PBMCs or a T cell subset sorted from them (not recorded which). The source of these receptors is an adult woman who had mild COVID-19 (a few samples of this study predate the infection). Cell type and time point are not known. CDR3s include the opening cysteine and the closing phenylalanine or tryptophan. A D gene is named only where the DNA matches it firmly. Some rows mark clone size as missing; the rest say once, few, many or name a class of expanded clone.

-,-,TRBJ1-1,TRBV6-2/TRBV6-3,CASSPGFEAFF,TGTGCCAGCAGTCCAGGGTTTGAAGCTTTCTTT
few,-,TRBJ1-2,TRBV6-1,CASSAPVVTNYGYTF,TGTGCCAGCAGTGCCCCGGTAGTTACTAACTATGGCTACACCTTC
-,-,TRBJ2-4,TRBV5-1,CASSPDKPKNIQYF,TGCGCCAGCAGCCCGGACAAGCCGAAAAACATTCAGTACTTC
-,-,TRBJ2-7,TRBV29-1,CSVGRSTYEQYF,TGCAGCGTTGGTAGATCCACCTACGAGCAGTACTTC
few,-,TRBJ2-3,TRBV23-1,CASSQAASTDTQYF,TGCGCCAGCAGTCAAGCCGCCTCCACAGATACGCAGTATTTT
-,TRBD1,TRBJ1-2,TRBV6-5,CASSYSGTGSYGYTF,TGTGCCAGCAGTTACTCCGGGACAGGGAGCTATGGCTACACCTTC
-,TRBD1,TRBJ1-3,TRBV4-1,CASSQVGQGDTIYF,TGCGCCAGCAGCCAAGTGGGACAGGGGGACACCATATATTTT
few,-,TRBJ1-2,TRBV20-1,CSARNRAYGYTF,TGCAGTGCTAGGAACCGGGCCTATGGCTACACCTTC
-,-,TRBJ1-2,TRBV7-2,CASSQGKRPGDYGYTF,TGTGCCAGCAGCCAGGGGAAAAGGCCGGGGGACTATGGCTACACCTTC
many,-,TRBJ2-6,TRBV27,CASSSLSGANVLTF,TGTGCCAGCAGTTCCCTCTCTGGGGCCAACGTCCTGACTTTC
once,-,TRBJ2-3,TRBV7-6,CASSLAPGSTDTQYF,TGTGCCAGCAGCTTAGCTCCGGGGAGCACAGATACGCAGTATTTT
few,TRBD2,TRBJ2-1,TRBV4-1,CASSQVPWEGSDGNEQFF,TGCGCCAGCAGCCAGGTTCCCTGGGAGGGAAGTGATGGCAATGAGCAGTTCTTC
-,-,TRBJ2-3,TRBV9,CASSLSEGRGTDTQYF,TGTGCCAGCAGCCTTTCAGAAGGCAGGGGCACAGATACGCAGTATTTT
few,TRBD1,TRBJ1-2,TRBV24-1,CATSDLQGAGGYTF,TGTGCCACCAGTGACCTGCAGGGGGCTGGTGGCTACACCTTC
-,-,TRBJ2-7,TRBV20-1,CSASRAGSTYEQYF,TGCAGTGCGAGTCGGGCGGGGAGTACCTACGAGCAGTACTTC
-,TRBD2,TRBJ2-7,TRBV6-2/TRBV6-3,CASRRLLAGGVSYEQYF,TGTGCCAGCAGGCGACTCCTAGCGGGAGGGGTTTCCTACGAGCAGTACTTC
once,TRBD2,TRBJ2-5,TRBV6-5,CASSQGLAQSETQYF,TGTGCCAGCAGCCAGGGACTAGCCCAGTCTGAGACCCAGTACTTC
-,-,TRBJ1-1,TRBV7-2,CASSLGGVMNTEAFF,TGTGCCAGCAGCTTAGGGGGGGTGATGAACACTGAAGCTTTCTTT
-,-,TRBJ2-3,TRBV6-5,CASSFNSGTDTQYF,TGTGCCAGCAGTTTTAACAGTGGCACAGATACGCAGTATTTT
-,-,TRBJ1-1,TRBV30,CAWSVQRMSSVPTEAFF,TGTGCCTGGAGTGTACAACGGATGTCGTCTGTTCCAACTGAAGCTTTCTTT